This T cell receptor beta chain was sequenced for a study of beta chain features in type 1 diabetes. Study-wide findings and caveats: Patients showed naive, central memory and Treg TCRB repertoires that appeared more similar than those of healthy donors. Equally in patients and controls, shorter templates might have been favored by PCR. TCRB CDR3s were moderately but significantly shorter in Type 1 diabetes patients in all four CD4+ subsets.

The table lists this clone with a count of one. No antigen is known for it. The investigators reverse transcribed all of the isolated RNA, so they sequenced expressed TCRB transcripts. Sequenced naive, central memory and regulatory T cell samples produced an average of around 3.9 million reads. Data came from immunoSEQ multiplex PCR; TCRdb stores just in-frame clones and leaves some out. Among 500,000 to 650,000 clones, about an eighth were seen once, and the ten largest hold around 0.12%. The J segment lost 8 bases and the V segment lost 7 bases, leaving 10 bases of the junction unmatched. This CDR3 comprises 13 residues. The germline gives CDR1 MDHEN, CDR2 SYDVKM. A CD45RO/CCR7/CD25/CD127/CD95/CD27 panel sorted naive, central memory, regulatory and stem cell-like memory CD4+ cells.

V usage is TRBV28 and J usage is TRBJ2-5, with TRBD1 identical over 7 bases. Sequenced material: naive CD4+ T cells from blood. This clonotype was sampled from a man aged 25-40 years with type 1 diabetes. The CDR3 loop reads CASILNRGNTQYF. The CDR3 DNA reads TGTGCCAGCATTCTCAACAGGGGAAATACCCAGTACTTC.